What follows are 7 T cell receptor beta chains derived from one specimen sequenced in a study of siplizumab effects on memory and regulatory T cells. Sequencing used immunoSEQ multiplex PCR; TCRdb keeps in-frame clones, though not all of them. Seen here are tens of thousands of clones, around 90% observed once, and the top ten hold around 0.25%. Sequencing used naive CD4+ T cells sorted from blood. The source of these receptors is a human donor in good health.

The chain couples TRBV7-3 to TRBJ1-1; D is unclear. The CDR3 sequence is 12 residues long. Trimming removed 5 bases at V and 10 bases at J, with 14 bases between. The germline gives CDR1 SGHTA, CDR2 FQGTGA. The CDR3 DNA is TGTGCCAGCAGCCTCCCGGGAGACCGAGCTTTCTTT. It yields the protein CASSLPGDRAFF.

This chain uses TRBV7-9 with TRBJ1-4, with 8 bases matching TRBD1. Germline CDR1 is SEHNR and CDR2 is FQNEAQ (reference sequence). Trimming at V came to 4 bases and at J to 8 bases, leaving 9 bases not matched to a gene. This CDR3 contains 15 residues. The CDR3: CASSSMDREGEKLFF. CDR3 bases: TGTGCCAGCAGCTCAATGGACAGGGAAGGGGAAAAACTGTTTTTT.

The J gene is TRBJ2-7, the V gene TRBV4-1; perhaps TRBD2 as D (8 bases). Trimming cost V 3 bases and J 5 bases, with 14 bases left between them. The CDR3 runs to 14 residues. Per the germline V gene, CDR1 is MGHRA and CDR2 is YSYEKL. CDR3 DNA: TGCGCCAGCAGCCATCGGGAGGGGGCTAACGAGCAGTACTTC. It is translated as CASSHREGANEQYF.

Remarks on this clone: Sequence at one end of the junction differs from germline and may be a read error. The chain employs TRBV5-1 and TRBJ2-5, with D possibly being TRBD2 (5 bases). This CDR3 is 13 amino acids long. Per germline, CDR1 SGHRS and CDR2 YFSETQ. DNA of the CDR3: TGCGCCAGCAGCTTAGTCCCCGGGGAGAACCAGTACTTC. Translated: CASSLVPGENQYF.

This clone was picked up one time. The chain has TRBV14 and TRBJ2-1; D remains ambiguous. Per the germline V gene, CDR1 is SGHDN and CDR2 is FVKESK. Trimming shortened V by 3 bases and J by 6 bases, and 15 bases separated the two germline ends. The CDR3 is made up of 15 amino acids. CDR3 sequence (DNA): TGTGCCAGCAGCCAGCGCTTGACCCGGGTCAATGAGCAGTTCTTC. It translates to CASSQRLTRVNEQFF.

Comment on this clone: Given the absence of the conserved phenylalanine or tryptophan at the CDR3 end, a read error is likely. The rearrangement joins TRBV5-6 to TRBJ1-2; D gene unclear. Trimming took 4 bases from V and 2 from J, leaving 9 bases between them. In germline, CDR1 is SGHDT, CDR2 YYEEEE. The CDR3 runs 13 residues. As DNA, the CDR3 is TGTGCCAGCAGCCCTCGAACCAACTATGGCTACACCCTC. Translating it yields CASSPRTNYGYTL.

The J gene is TRBJ1-2, the V gene TRBV10-3; TRBD1 matches at 9 bases. Germline V CDR1 and CDR2: ENHRY, SYGVKD. With V trimmed by 5 bases and J by 2 bases, 6 bases remained unmatched. CDR3 length: 15 amino acids. The CDR3, as DNA: TGTGCCATCAGTTCCAATACAGGGGGCAACTATGGCTACACCTTC. Translated, it gives CAISSNTGGNYGYTF.